These 25 T cell receptor beta chains originate from one sample sequenced in a study of monozygotic twins with cystic fibrosis. Assay used: immunoSEQ multiplex PCR; TCRdb lists only in-frame clones, some missing. The sample records 11,000 to 15,000 clones, 95% to 99% being singletons. Sequencing was done on a sample of blood. Every receptor here comes from a girl aged 2 to 9 with cystic fibrosis.

The V call is TRBV12-5, the J call TRBJ1-5; D not certain. This CDR3 is 15 amino acids long. CDR1 LGHNT and CDR2 FRNRAP come from the germline V gene. The V and J ends lost 1 base and 4 bases respectively, with 11 bases between them. CDR3 amino acids: CASGLAGEGNQPQHF. As DNA, the CDR3 is TGTGCTAGTGGTTTGGCTGGGGAGGGTAATCAGCCCCAGCATTTT. Together with reference TRBV12-5 and TRBJ1-5, the CDR3 gives the full variable domain: DARVTQTPRHKVTEMGQEVTMRCQPILGHNTVFWYRQTMMQGLELLAYFRNRAPLDDSGMPKDRFSAEMPDATLATLKIQPSEPRDSAVYFCASGLAGEGNQPQHFGDGTRLSIL.

This clone was picked up one time. The genes are TRBV7-6 and TRBJ2-1; D is possibly TRBD2 (6 bases). CDR1 and CDR2 from the germline V gene are SGHVS and FNYEAQ. This CDR3 comprises 15 residues. V was shortened by 1 base and J by 5 bases, with 12 bases between the two germline ends. CDR3 sequence reads: CASSLGPGLHNEQFF. CDR3 DNA sequence: TGTGCCAGCAGCTTAGGGCCGGGACTCCACAATGAGCAGTTCTTC.

This chain uses TRBV4-3 with TRBJ2-1; TRBD1 agrees at 9 bases. J was trimmed by 6 bases and V by 4 bases; bases with no gene match: 13. This CDR3 is built from 17 residues. CDR1 is LGHNA and CDR2 is YSLEER in the germline V gene. The CDR3 spells CASSRLTGGSGPNEQFF. In DNA form, the CDR3 reads TGCGCCAGCAGCCGCCTTACAGGGGGCTCAGGTCCCAATGAGCAGTTCTTC.

The chain links TRBV30 to TRBJ2-2; tentatively, D is TRBD1 (5 bases). The ends were cut back, 1 base at V and 3 bases at J, with 12 bases in the middle. CDR3 length: 15 amino acids. CDR1 is GTSNPN and CDR2 is SVGIG in the germline V gene (reference sequence). CDR3 protein: CAWSGGDTHTGELFF. CDR3 in DNA: TGTGCCTGGAGTGGGGGCGACACTCACACCGGGGAGCTGTTTTTT.

The gene calls are TRBV5-1 and TRBJ1-1; 7 positions match TRBD1. The CDR3 sequence is 15 residues long. The V gene end was trimmed by 0 bases and the J gene end by 1 base; junction bases not matched to a gene: 3. Germline CDR1 and CDR2: SGHRS and YFSETQ. The DNA of the CDR3 is TGCGCCAGCAGCTTGGCCGGGACAGCGAACACTGAAGCTTTCTTT. It specifies CASSLAGTANTEAFF.

The V gene is TRBV5-6, the J gene TRBJ1-2; D is uncertain. V was trimmed by 3 bases and J by 0 bases, leaving 15 bases between them. This CDR3 contains 16 residues. Germline lookup yields CDR1 SGHDT and CDR2 YYEEEE. CDR3 amino acids: CASSSNRGPANYGYTF. The CDR3 bases are TGTGCCAGCAGCTCGAACCGCGGGCCGGCTAACTATGGCTACACCTTC.

The CDR3 coding sequence is TGTGCCAGCAGCTTAACCCCTACAGGGGGCATGACTGAAGCTTTCTTT. It yields the protein CASSLTPTGGMTEAFF. The chain links TRBV13 to TRBJ1-1, with 9 nucleotides matching TRBD1. Germline V lookup: CDR1 PRHDT, CDR2 FYEKMQ (reference sequence). J was trimmed by 5 bases and V by 2 bases; bases with no gene match: 9. The CDR3 has 16 residues.

The rearrangement links TRBV7-2 to TRBJ2-1; D not resolved. The CDR3 contains 13 residues. The V end lost 3 bases, the J end lost 1 base, and 4 bases lay between the germline ends. CDR1 SGHTA and CDR2 FQGNSA come from the germline V gene. The CDR3 is CASSFDSYNEQFF. CDR3 DNA: TGTGCCAGCAGCTTTGATTCCTACAATGAGCAGTTCTTC.

The genes are TRBV18 and TRBJ2-6, with unresolved D. CDR1 KGHSH and CDR2 LQKENI come from the germline V gene. Between the trimmed V and J ends, which lost 2 bases and 8 bases, there was a span of 10 bases. The CDR3 loop spans 14 amino acids. CDR3 sequence reads: CASSPEASTNVLTF. The CDR3 DNA sequence: TGTGCCAGCTCACCAGAGGCTTCAACCAACGTCCTGACTTTC. Full variable domain (missing parts from reference TRBV18 and TRBJ2-6): NAGVMQNPRHLVRRRGQEARLRCSPMKGHSHVYWYRQLPEEGLKFMVYLQKENIIDESGMPKERFSAEFPKEGPSILRIQQVVRGDSAAYFCASSPEASTNVLTFGAGSRLTVL.

This rearrangement joins TRBV29-1 to TRBJ2-1, with D unclear. This CDR3 contains 13 residues. The germline V gene encodes CDR1 SQVTM and CDR2 ANQGSEA. Trimming took 4 bases from V and 0 from J, leaving 7 bases between them. In DNA form, the CDR3 reads TGCAGCGTTGGGACCGTCTCCTACAATGAGCAGTTCTTC. The encoded protein is CSVGTVSYNEQFF.

The chain combines TRBV9 with TRBJ2-1; D is undetermined. Germline V gives CDR1 SGDLS, CDR2 YYNGEE. This CDR3 is built from 13 residues. Trimming stripped 4 bases from V and 8 bases from J, with 13 bases between. CDR3 bases: TGTGCCAGCAGCCCATCCATAGGTTATGAGCAGTTCTTC. Encoded protein: CASSPSIGYEQFF. Using reference TRBV9 and TRBJ2-1 for the parts outside the CDR3, the full variable domain is DSGVTQTPKHLITATGQRVTLRCSPRSGDLSVYWYQQSLDQGLQFLIQYYNGEERAKGNILERFSAQQFPDLHSELNLSSLELGDSALYFCASSPSIGYEQFFGPGTRLTVL.

The chain combines TRBV5-1 with TRBJ2-7, with 14 bases matching TRBD2. This CDR3 is 17 amino acids long. Germline CDR1 reads SGHRS; CDR2 reads YFSETQ. The junction had 11 bases not matched to a gene; V was cut back by 4 bases and J by 5 bases. CDR3 in amino acids: CASSGGTSGSPADEQYF. CDR3 sequence (DNA): TGCGCCAGCAGCGGAGGGACTAGCGGGAGCCCCGCAGACGAGCAGTACTTC.

The CDR3 DNA sequence: TGCAGCGTTCGCAGTTACAGGGCAAACAATCAGCCCCAGCATTTT. It specifies CSVRSYRANNQPQHF. V gene TRBV29-1 combines with J gene TRBJ1-5, with D perhaps matching TRBD1 (6 bases). CDR3 length: 15 residues. CDR1 and CDR2 (germline): SQVTM, ANQGSEA. The ends were cut back, 5 bases at V and 3 bases at J, with 17 bases in the middle.

The V call is TRBV5-1, the J call TRBJ2-3; D perhaps matches TRBD1 (6 bases). There are 16 residues in the CDR3. The germline gives CDR1 SGHRS, CDR2 YFSETQ. The ends were cut back, 0 bases at V and 0 bases at J, with 11 bases in the middle. This chain's CDR3 is CASSLVRGLSTDTQYF. DNA for the CDR3: TGCGCCAGCAGCTTGGTCAGGGGCCTAAGCACAGATACGCAGTATTTT. Full variable domain (remainder filled in from reference TRBV5-1 and TRBJ2-3): KAGVTQTPRYLIKTRGQQVTLSCSPISGHRSVSWYQQTPGQGLQFLFEYFSETQRNKGNFPGRFSGRQFSNSRSEMNVSTLELGDSALYLCASSLVRGLSTDTQYFGPGTRLTVL.

The V gene is TRBV23-1, the J gene TRBJ1-2, with D perhaps matching TRBD1 (6 bases). TRBV23-1 qualifies as an ORF whose function is uncertain. V lost 4 bases to trimming and J lost 4 bases, with 22 bases between them. The CDR3 is 17 residues long. As DNA, the CDR3 is TGCGCCAGCAGTCCTGGTGGTCCGGGGGCGCATCGCTATGGCTACACCTTC. Its protein product is CASSPGGPGAHRYGYTF.

This chain joins TRBV27 and TRBJ2-7; no definite D call. V shed 4 bases and J shed 0 bases, with 7 bases lying between them. The CDR3 covers 13 residues. Germline CDR1 reads MNHEY; CDR2 reads SMNVEV (reference sequence). CDR3 in DNA: TGTGCCAGCAGTTATAGGAGCTCCTACGAGCAGTACTTC. This translates into CASSYRSSYEQYF.

The rearrangement joins TRBV2 to TRBJ2-4; TRBD2 matches 8 bases. Germline lookup yields CDR1 SNHLY and CDR2 FYNNEI. CDR3 length: 16 residues. Germline trimming cut 6 bases from V and 5 bases from J; bases unmatched to any gene: 12. The CDR3 spells CASSDDRLALENIQYF. The CDR3 coding sequence is TGTGCCAGCAGCGACGACAGACTAGCGCTAGAAAACATTCAGTACTTC.

The chain carries TRBV7-2 and TRBJ2-7; 7 nucleotides align to TRBD1. Losses at the gene ends were 3 bases for V and 3 bases for J; bases not matched to a gene: 2. Germline CDR1 reads SGHTA; CDR2 reads FQGNSA. This CDR3 contains 13 residues. The CDR3 protein is CASSFTGDYEQYF. The CDR3 DNA is TGTGCCAGCAGCTTCACAGGGGACTACGAGCAGTACTTC.

The V gene is TRBV7-2, the J gene TRBJ2-2; D may be TRBD2 (6 bases). Germline values: CDR1 SGHTA, CDR2 FQGNSA. The CDR3 length is 16 residues. With 4 bases removed from V and 0 bases from J, the gap between germline ends came to 12 bases. The CDR3 region is CASSSPGGANTGELFF. The DNA for the CDR3 is TGTGCCAGCAGCTCACCCGGGGGAGCGAACACCGGGGAGCTGTTTTTT.

V usage is TRBV10-3 and J usage is TRBJ1-1; D remains unclear. V was trimmed by 3 bases and J by 3 bases, leaving 14 bases between them. This CDR3 spans 15 amino acids. Germline CDR1 is ENHRY and CDR2 is SYGVKD. The CDR3 nucleotides are TGTGCCATCAGTGAACTGGCGGTCGCGGACACTGAAGCTTTCTTT. It specifies CAISELAVADTEAFF.

V gene TRBV11-2 combines with J gene TRBJ2-7; tentative D call: TRBD2 (5 bases). V lost 1 base and J lost 0, with 16 bases in between. CDR1 is SGHAT and CDR2 is FQNNGV in the germline V gene. The CDR3 runs to 17 residues. The CDR3 nucleotides are TGTGCCAGCAGCTTAGTAATAGAGAGGGCGTACTCCTACGAGCAGTACTTC. This sequence encodes CASSLVIERAYSYEQYF.

This chain links TRBV27 with TRBJ1-2, with D maybe TRBD1 (5 bases). Germline loops: CDR1 MNHEY, CDR2 SMNVEV (reference sequence). The CDR3 contains 15 residues. Trimming shortened V by 8 bases and J by 2 bases, and 18 bases separated the two germline ends. Written as DNA, the CDR3 is TGTGCCAGCGGTAGCCCCCGAAAGGGGAACTATGGCTACACCTTC. This gives the protein CASGSPRKGNYGYTF.

The V gene is TRBV9, the J gene TRBJ2-5; 9 bases are a match to TRBD2. The length of the CDR3 is 17 residues. In germline, CDR1 is SGDLS, CDR2 YYNGEE. Unmatched junction bases numbered 10, after V lost 3 bases and J lost 1 base. The CDR3 reads CASSGPPLLAGQETQYF. In DNA, the CDR3 is TGTGCCAGCAGCGGCCCCCCCCTACTAGCGGGCCAAGAGACCCAGTACTTC.

V and J are TRBV19 and TRBJ2-1, with unresolved D. The CDR3 contains 15 residues. Trimming took off 6 bases at V and 0 bases at J, with 12 bases between the two ends. Germline values: CDR1 LNHDA, CDR2 SQIVND (reference sequence). This CDR3 is CASRTAANSYNEQFF. CDR3 nucleotides: TGTGCCAGTAGAACTGCAGCAAACTCCTACAATGAGCAGTTCTTC.

The CDR3 protein is CASSVDRGSGYTF. The CDR3 nucleotides are TGTGCCAGCAGCGTGGACAGGGGAAGCGGCTACACCTTC. The rearrangement joins TRBV5-6 to TRBJ1-2; TRBD1 aligns across 9 bases. V lost 4 bases to trimming and J lost 8 bases; unmatched junction nucleotides: 6. Germline assignment: CDR1 SGHDT and CDR2 YYEEEE. This CDR3 is 13 amino acids long. The whole variable domain, filled in from reference TRBV5-6 and TRBJ1-2, reads DAGVTQSPTHLIKTRGQQVTLRCSPKSGHDTVSWYQQALGQGPQFIFQYYEEEERQRGNFPDRFSGHQFPNYSSELNVNALLLGDSALYLCASSVDRGSGYTFGSGTRLTVV.